This paragraph covers one T cell receptor (beta chain) sequence. This receptor's antigen is unknown. Base-call qualities are not available, and no considerably larger clone is one nucleotide away. The meaning of the sample's time point label: baseline before first vaccination. The vaccinee samples were drawn from two UK trials, COV001 and COV002, one of which was a single-blind randomized controlled phase 2/3 trial testing AZD1222 (ChAdOx1 nCoV-19) in healthy adults. For TCRbeta chain sequencing, PBMC samples from trial participants were taken at day 0 and at day 28 after the second dose. The sample comes from a study of T cell responses to AZD1222 COVID-19 vaccine (TCRdb year 2021). Regarding the complete study: AZD1222 recipients whose second dose came at about 4 weeks and those whose second dose came at about 12 weeks were combined into one group, since spike-specific TCR depth and breadth did not differ between the two schedules. A total of about 250 trial participants underwent TCR sequencing, of whom 200 to 220 had received two doses of AZD1222 and around 25 had received two doses of the MenACWY control vaccine. Trial participants were enrolled into age subgroups of 18-55, 56-69 and 70-plus years, which contained approximately 150, 28 and 58 TCR-sequenced participants, respectively.

Overall study outcomes, separate from this receptor: Only six or seven AZD1222 recipients were SARS-CoV-2 seropositive at baseline, limiting conclusions about previously exposed vaccinees. After two AZD1222 doses, spike-specific TCR breadth and depth were significantly higher than at day 0 and than in MenACWY recipients. CD4 TCRs associated with the vaccine covered the entire spike protein, and the dominant responses were in regions 160-218 and 743-854. Participants were mostly white British and included more females than males, and it was suggested by the authors that clonal diversity may have been underestimated. Because no day 14 peak-response samples were available, repertoires were characterized only after the peak T cell response. The 56-69-year group was small, and its depth increase did not reach significance, likely because of low power. Nearly half of unique spike-specific TCRs reportedly recognized epitopes outside regions mutated in the B.1.351 and B.1.1.7 variants.

The germline V gene (reference sequence) specifies SGHNT as CDR1 and YYREEE as CDR2. V is cut back by 1 base and J by 0 bases, with 8 bases in the junction unmatched. From its cysteine to its phenylalanine, the CDR3 spans 17 amino acids. Just the 51-base CDR3 DNA is kept, in frame starting at base 1. The CDR3 regions of human TCRbeta chains were analyzed by immunosequencing. On the study's bioinformatics: Repertoire TCRs were matched against a reference library of SARS-CoV-2-specific TCRs generated with the MIRA antigen-specificity platform. Breadth was defined as the fraction of unique TCRs that were SARS-CoV-2-associated. Depth was defined as the fraction of total T cells that were SARS-CoV-2-associated. Using the MIRA data, every spike-specific TCR was mapped to the spike region that the TCR reacted to and assigned to either a CD4 or a CD8 class. Log10-transformed breadth and depth values were compared by one-way ANOVA with Sidak's multiple comparisons tests. The table was pulled from immuneACCESS by TCRdb, which kept in-frame rearrangements only. Such tables lose some clones; where checked, under half of the loss comes from unresolved V genes, and the rest has no known cause. The DNA gave D and trimming, while V, J and clone size come from that table. Here the sample has approximately 85,000 clones; about 86% occur a single time. Roughly 6.5% of the sample comes from the top ten.

The origin of this receptor is an adult in good health. Sequenced here: peripheral blood, sampled on day 0 of AZD1222 vaccination. Rearrangement joined TRBV5-4 to TRBJ2-3; TRBD2 aligns with 7 central bases. This receptor has the CDR3 CASSLRLADPSTDTQYF. At the DNA level, the sequence is TGTGCCAGCAGCTTGAGGCTAGCGGATCCTAGCACAGATACGCAGTATTTT.